Following are 22 T cell receptor beta chains from one sample sequenced in a study of follicular helper T cells after annual influenza vaccination. TCRdb's copy holds only in-frame clones and misses some; the assay was immunoSEQ multiplex PCR. Of roughly 15,000 clones detected, roughly 74% appear once; the ten largest clones hold roughly 0.42%. Time point defined: 2015-2016 season, pre-vaccination. The sample in question was CXCR5- memory CD4+ T cells sorted from blood, obtained on the day of influenza vaccination. The receptors originated from an adult who received the influenza vaccine.

The chain couples TRBV29-1 to TRBJ1-4, with 7 bases that match TRBD1. The CDR3 loop spans 13 amino acids. V shed 6 bases and J 1 base; nucleotides not matched to a gene: 2. Germline assignment: CDR1 SQVTM and CDR2 ANQGSEA. The CDR3 DNA reads TGCAGCGTCTCAGGGGGAACTAATGAAAAACTGTTTTTT. It yields the protein CSVSGGTNEKLFF.

This sequence joins TRBV7-2 and TRBJ2-2; D not resolved. The germline V and J ends were trimmed by 1 base and 2 bases, with 8 bases remaining between them. CDR1 SGHTA and CDR2 FQGNSA come from the germline V gene. The CDR3 is 15 amino acids. The CDR3 spells CASSLGTRNTGELFF. The DNA for the CDR3 is TGTGCCAGCAGCTTAGGTACAAGAAACACCGGGGAGCTGTTTTTT.

J is TRBJ1-1 and V is TRBV19, with D hard to call. The ends were cut back, 4 bases at V and 1 base at J, with 1 base in the middle. The CDR3 is 11 residues long. Germline lookup yields CDR1 LNHDA and CDR2 SQIVND (reference sequence). The CDR3 DNA is TGTGCCAGTAGTAAGAACACTGAAGCTTTCTTT. It codes for CASSKNTEAFF.

J is TRBJ1-2 and V is TRBV28; D gene ambiguous. Germline V gene data show CDR1 as MDHEN and CDR2 as SYDVKM. This CDR3 contains 15 residues. V shed 4 bases and J shed 7 bases, with 19 bases lying between them. The CDR3 DNA reads as TGTGCCAGCAGTTCCTTCGGTGGGGAAAGCTCTGGCTACACCTTC. Its protein is CASSSFGGESSGYTF.

The rearrangement uses TRBV29-1 and TRBJ2-3, with 9 bases fitting TRBD1. This CDR3 region has 15 residues. The J segment lost 0 bases and the V segment lost 4 bases, leaving 5 bases of the junction unmatched. The germline CDR1 and CDR2 sequences are SQVTM and ANQGSEA. In nucleotides, the CDR3 is TGCAGCGTTGGAGCGACAGGGGGAAGCACAGATACGCAGTATTTT. Amino acids: CSVGATGGSTDTQYF.

The V call is TRBV7-2, the J call TRBJ1-3; 9 bases are shared with TRBD1. This CDR3 region has 16 residues. Losses at the gene ends were 0 bases for V and 6 bases for J; bases not matched to a gene: 6. Germline CDR1 SGHTA, CDR2 FQGNSA. The CDR3 DNA reads TGTGCCAGCAGCTTAGCGCCGGGACAGGGTTTAAACACCATATATTTT. Amino acids: CASSLAPGQGLNTIYF.

V is TRBV5-5 and J is TRBJ2-1; D is unclear. Trimming cost V 4 bases and J 6 bases, with 17 bases left between them. The CDR3 loop spans 15 amino acids. Germline CDR1 SGHKS, CDR2 YYEKEE (reference sequence). The CDR3 DNA reads TGTGCCAGCAGCCTCCGGAGTAGCCGCCTCAATGAGCAGTTCTTC. It yields the protein CASSLRSSRLNEQFF.

This chain uses TRBV11-2 with TRBJ2-2; TRBD2 might be the D (5 bases). Trimming pared 5 bases from V and 5 bases from J, leaving 12 bases between. This CDR3 contains 14 residues. Germline CDR1 reads SGHAT; CDR2 reads FQNNGV. CDR3 DNA: TGTGCCAGCAGCCGTATCCCGGGAACCGGGGAGCTGTTTTTT. The encoded protein is CASSRIPGTGELFF.

This sequence joins TRBV6-6 and TRBJ1-3; no firm D call. There are 13 residues in the CDR3. CDR1 is MNHNY and CDR2 is SVGAGI in the germline V gene (reference sequence). V dropped 8 bases and J dropped 1 base, with 9 bases sitting between them. CDR3 nucleotides: TGTGCCAGCGGGAGAGAATCTGGAAACACCATATATTTT. Protein sequence: CASGRESGNTIYF.

This clone was recorded a few times. This chain links TRBV18 with TRBJ1-3; D is possibly TRBD1 (5 bases). This CDR3 contains 14 residues. The germline V gene has CDR1 KGHSH and CDR2 LQKENI. V was cut by 6 bases and J by 2 bases, with 11 bases left in between. CDR3 in amino acids: CASSDSLTGNTIYF. CDR3 bases: TGTGCCAGCTCCGACAGTCTTACTGGAAACACCATATATTTT.

This sequence joins TRBV19 and TRBJ1-2, with a weak D call TRBD1 (5 bases). The CDR3 loop spans 13 amino acids. V was pared by 5 bases and J by 8 bases, with 15 bases between. Germline V gene data show CDR1 as LNHDA and CDR2 as SQIVND (reference sequence). The DNA for the CDR3 is TGTGCCAGTAGTCTACGACAGCGGAGGGGCTACACCTTC. Amino acid sequence: CASSLRQRRGYTF.

This sequence joins TRBV5-1 and TRBJ2-7; TRBD2 matches at 7 bases. CDR3 size: 15 residues. Germline CDR1 SGHRS, CDR2 YFSETQ. V lost 5 bases, J lost 2 bases, and 10 bases stayed unmatched. CDR3 sequence: CASSGTLAETYEQYF. As DNA, the CDR3 is TGCGCCAGCAGTGGTACGCTAGCGGAGACCTACGAGCAGTACTTC.

The CDR3 sequence is CASNGRYGYTF. Written as DNA, the CDR3 is TGTGCCAGCAACGGACGCTATGGCTACACCTTC. V gene TRBV5-4 combines with J gene TRBJ1-2; D gene uncertain. Germline CDR1 is SGHNT and CDR2 is YYREEE (reference sequence). The CDR3 runs 11 residues. The V gene lost 6 bases and the J gene lost 4 bases, with 7 bases spanning the gap.

This rearrangement joins TRBV4-2 to TRBJ2-5; no reliable D call. The CDR3 runs 15 residues. Per the germline V gene, CDR1 is LGHNA and CDR2 is YNFKEQ. V was trimmed by 0 bases and J by 2 bases, leaving 10 bases between them. CDR3 DNA: TGTGCCAGCAGCCAAGAAGGTTTGGGGCAAGAGACCCAGTACTTC. Its protein is CASSQEGLGQETQYF.

The rearrangement joins TRBV6-4 to TRBJ2-1; possible D gene TRBD2, 6 bases. V was trimmed by 4 bases and J by 8 bases, leaving 12 bases between them. The CDR3 runs 13 residues. The germline CDR1 and CDR2 sequences are MRHNA and SNTAGT. The CDR3 DNA reads TGTGCCAGCAGTGCCCAACTAGCTGATGAGCAGTTCTTC. Amino acid sequence: CASSAQLADEQFF.

V and J are TRBV11-3 and TRBJ1-4; D may be TRBD1 (5 bases). In germline, CDR1 is SGHNT, CDR2 YENEEA. V was shortened by 1 base and J by 4 bases, with 10 bases between the two germline ends. The CDR3 has 15 amino acids. The CDR3 coding sequence is TGTGCCAGCAGCTTAGTGGGGGACCGTAATGAAAAACTGTTTTTT. Translating it yields CASSLVGDRNEKLFF.

The J gene is TRBJ1-5, the V gene TRBV19; D remains ambiguous. This CDR3 comprises 15 residues. V lost 3 bases, J lost 2 bases, and 11 bases lay in between. Germline V gene sequence: CDR1 LNHDA, CDR2 SQIVND (reference sequence). DNA for the CDR3: TGTGCCAGTAGTATGGGTAGGGCTGGCAATCAGCCCCAGCATTTT. This gives the protein CASSMGRAGNQPQHF.

This clone was observed a few times. The CDR3 loop is CASSPPQLNQPQHF. CDR3 coding DNA: TGTGCCAGCAGCCCCCCGCAGCTGAATCAGCCCCAGCATTTT. The chain links TRBV6-6 to TRBJ1-5; D unclear. The ends were cut back, 6 bases at V and 4 bases at J, with 13 bases in the middle. Looked up from germline, CDR1 is MNHNY and CDR2 is SVGAGI (reference sequence). The CDR3 sequence is 14 residues long.

V is TRBV6-1 and J is TRBJ1-5; unclear D gene. The germline gives CDR1 MNHNS, CDR2 SASEGT. This CDR3 spans 17 amino acids. V was shortened by 4 bases and J by 0 bases, with 16 bases between the two germline ends. The CDR3: CASSGENRAYSNQPQHF. The DNA for the CDR3 is TGTGCCAGCAGTGGGGAGAACCGGGCTTATAGCAATCAGCCCCAGCATTTT.

Of note for this clone: The junction and the germline gene differ at one end; a read error may be behind it. The chain employs TRBV15 and TRBJ1-1; tentative D call: TRBD1 (5 bases). Germline V CDR1 and CDR2: LNHNV, YYDKDF (reference sequence). CDR3 length: 12 amino acids. The CDR3 nucleotides are TGTGCCACCAGCCCTCGGGACCTCGTCTCCGTCTTT. Protein product: CATSPRDLVSVF.

CDR3 in DNA: TGTGCCAGCAGTTCTCGGACAGCACCCAACGAGCAGTACTTC. Protein product: CASSSRTAPNEQYF. The chain uses TRBV6-6 and TRBJ2-7; D may be TRBD1 (6 bases). CDR1 MNHNY and CDR2 SVGAGI come from the germline V gene (reference sequence). The CDR3 extends over 14 amino acids. With 4 bases removed from V and 5 bases from J, the gap between germline ends came to 15 bases.

This clone was counted only a few times. The chain carries TRBV2 and TRBJ1-6; 7 nucleotides line up with TRBD1. This CDR3 spans 14 amino acids. Germline V gene sequence: CDR1 SNHLY, CDR2 FYNNEI. Trimming at V came to 4 bases and at J to 7 bases, leaving 4 bases not matched to a gene. The chain's CDR3 is CASSVGTENSPLHF. CDR3 sequence (DNA): TGTGCCAGCAGTGTAGGGACAGAGAATTCACCCCTCCACTTT.